This is a list of T cell receptor beta chains from one sample in a study of blood T cell repertoires in COVID-19. Data came from immunoSEQ multiplex PCR; TCRdb stores just in-frame clones and leaves some out. Here the sample spans roughly 250,000 clones, about nine tenths being singletons. The sequenced material came from peripheral blood. These receptors were obtained from a man younger than 45 with COVID-19, enrolled during active disease. Each CDR3 is given with its conserved first and last residue. Each record gives: V gene, clone size, D gene, J gene, CDR3 DNA, CDR3 protein. The D gene is left open where the match is weak. Clone size is shown for a subset of rows, as once, few, many or a class of expanded clone.

V gene: TRBV7-9
clone size: NA
D gene: NA
J gene: TRBJ1-3
CDR3 DNA: TGTGCCAGCAGCTTCTACGGACAGTCCGGAAACACCATATATTTT
CDR3 protein: CASSFYGQSGNTIYF

V gene: TRBV5-1
clone size: NA
D gene: TRBD1
J gene: TRBJ1-5
CDR3 DNA: TGCGCCAGCAGCTCCTCAGGGGGCTCTGGACAGCCCCAGCATTTT
CDR3 protein: CASSSSGGSGQPQHF

V gene: TRBV18
clone size: NA
D gene: TRBD2
J gene: TRBJ2-4
CDR3 DNA: TGTGCCAGCTCACCACCCGGGAGGGGTGGAACCAAAAACATTCAGTACTTC
CDR3 protein: CASSPPGRGGTKNIQYF

V gene: TRBV6-5
clone size: once
D gene: TRBD1
J gene: TRBJ1-1
CDR3 DNA: TGTGCCAGCAGCGGACAGGCGAACACTGAAGCTTTCTTT
CDR3 protein: CASSGQANTEAFF

V gene: TRBV5-1
clone size: NA
D gene: NA
J gene: TRBJ2-7
CDR3 DNA: TGCGCCAGCACCAATAGCGGTTCCTCCTACGAGCAGTACTTC
CDR3 protein: CASTNSGSSYEQYF

V gene: TRBV19
clone size: NA
D gene: TRBD2
J gene: TRBJ2-1
CDR3 DNA: TGTGCCAGTAGTATCTGGCGGGGGAGCTCCTACAATGAGCAGTTCTTC
CDR3 protein: CASSIWRGSSYNEQFF

V gene: TRBV3-1/TRBV3-2
clone size: once
D gene: NA
J gene: TRBJ1-3
CDR3 DNA: TGTGCCAGCAGCCAAGATCGGAGGCGGATCGGCTTCTCTGGAAACACCATATATTTT
CDR3 protein: CASSQDRRRIGFSGNTIYF

V gene: TRBV5-1
clone size: NA
D gene: TRBD1
J gene: TRBJ2-5
CDR3 DNA: TGCGCCAGCAGCGGCAGGGGGCGAGAGACCCAGTACTTC
CDR3 protein: CASSGRGRETQYF

V gene: TRBV11-3
clone size: once
D gene: TRBD1
J gene: TRBJ1-1
CDR3 DNA: TGTGCCAGCAGTTTTTCCCCGCTACAGGGGTATACTGAAGCTTTCTTT
CDR3 protein: CASSFSPLQGYTEAFF

V gene: TRBV4-1
clone size: NA
D gene: TRBD1
J gene: TRBJ1-2
CDR3 DNA: TGCGCCAGCAGCCAAGATCCGGGACAGGGGGTCTTC
CDR3 protein: CASSQDPGQGVF

V gene: TRBV7-9
clone size: NA
D gene: NA
J gene: TRBJ2-7
CDR3 DNA: TGTGCCAGCAGCAAAAACAACGAGCAGTACTTC
CDR3 protein: CASSKNNEQYF

V gene: TRBV2
clone size: NA
D gene: NA
J gene: TRBJ1-2
CDR3 DNA: TGTGCCAGCAGTGAATCAGGTGACAGAAGCTATGGCTACACCTTC
CDR3 protein: CASSESGDRSYGYTF

V gene: TRBV5-1
clone size: once
D gene: NA
J gene: TRBJ1-1
CDR3 DNA: TGCGCCAGCAGCTTGGCCCAGGGAGGGAATGAAGCTTTCTTT
CDR3 protein: CASSLAQGGNEAFF

V gene: TRBV30
clone size: few
D gene: TRBD1
J gene: TRBJ2-7
CDR3 DNA: TGTGCCTGGACCCGGACAGGCGAGCAGTACTTC
CDR3 protein: CAWTRTGEQYF

V gene: TRBV19
clone size: NA
D gene: NA
J gene: TRBJ1-3
CDR3 DNA: TGTGCCAGTAGCCGCGGGACGATTTCTGGAAACACCATATATTTT
CDR3 protein: CASSRGTISGNTIYF

V gene: TRBV25-1
clone size: NA
D gene: TRBD1
J gene: TRBJ1-1
CDR3 DNA: TGTGCCAGCAGTGATCCGGGACAGGGAGATCCTGAAGCTTTCTTT
CDR3 protein: CASSDPGQGDPEAFF

V gene: TRBV11-2
clone size: NA
D gene: NA
J gene: TRBJ1-2
CDR3 DNA: TGTGCCAGCAGCTTACCCCTCTACAAAAAGGGGAGGGACAACTATGGCTACACCTTC
CDR3 protein: CASSLPLYKKGRDNYGYTF

V gene: TRBV7-3
clone size: NA
D gene: TRBD1
J gene: TRBJ2-2
CDR3 DNA: TGTGCCAGCAGCGACAGGGTCACCGGGGAGCTGTTTTTT
CDR3 protein: CASSDRVTGELFF

V gene: TRBV6-5
clone size: NA
D gene: NA
J gene: TRBJ2-1
CDR3 DNA: TGTGCCAGCAGTTACGAGAGGGCGGCAGGGCAGTTCTTC
CDR3 protein: CASSYERAAGQFF

V gene: TRBV19
clone size: NA
D gene: TRBD1
J gene: TRBJ1-1
CDR3 DNA: TGTGCCAGTAGTATTGGAGGGGGCGTGACTGAAGCTTTCTTT
CDR3 protein: CASSIGGGVTEAFF

V gene: TRBV5-1
clone size: NA
D gene: NA
J gene: TRBJ2-1
CDR3 DNA: TGCGCCAGCGGAAAGGGGGGGGGCCAAAATGAGCAGTTCTTC
CDR3 protein: CASGKGGGQNEQFF

V gene: TRBV6-1
clone size: NA
D gene: NA
J gene: TRBJ1-6
CDR3 DNA: TGTGCCAGCAGTGAAGGGCAGGTCGGTAGGGCGGGGAGTTCACCCCTCCACTTT
CDR3 protein: CASSEGQVGRAGSSPLHF

V gene: TRBV5-1
clone size: NA
D gene: TRBD1
J gene: TRBJ1-4
CDR3 DNA: TGCGCCAGCAGCTTGGTAGGGGGCGGAACTAATGAAAAACTGTTTTTT
CDR3 protein: CASSLVGGGTNEKLFF

V gene: TRBV19
clone size: NA
D gene: TRBD1
J gene: TRBJ1-2
CDR3 DNA: TGTGCCAGTACCGACCTTCGGGACAGGCTCTATAACTATGGCTACACCTTC
CDR3 protein: CASTDLRDRLYNYGYTF

V gene: TRBV12-5
clone size: NA
D gene: NA
J gene: TRBJ2-1
CDR3 DNA: TGTGCTAGTGGTTTGGTACAGGGATCCTACAATGAGCAGTTCTTC
CDR3 protein: CASGLVQGSYNEQFF

V gene: TRBV6-5
clone size: NA
D gene: TRBD1
J gene: TRBJ1-2
CDR3 DNA: TGTGCCAGCAGTCAACAAAGGGGGACAGGAGGCGGCTACACCTTC
CDR3 protein: CASSQQRGTGGGYTF

V gene: TRBV2
clone size: NA
D gene: TRBD1
J gene: TRBJ1-1
CDR3 DNA: TGTGCCAGCAGCACAGGACAGGGCACTGAAGCTTTCTTT
CDR3 protein: CASSTGQGTEAFF

V gene: TRBV7-9
clone size: NA
D gene: NA
J gene: TRBJ1-5
CDR3 DNA: TGTGCCAGCAGCTTAGCGGGCGATTTCCCCAAGGGCAATCAGCCCCAGCATTTT
CDR3 protein: CASSLAGDFPKGNQPQHF

V gene: TRBV11-2
clone size: NA
D gene: NA
J gene: TRBJ1-1
CDR3 DNA: TGTGCCAGCAGCCCTAGGACTAATCCGAACACTGAAGCTTTCTTT
CDR3 protein: CASSPRTNPNTEAFF

V gene: TRBV18
clone size: NA
D gene: NA
J gene: TRBJ2-2
CDR3 DNA: TGTGCCAGCTCACCACGTTCTAGCCTGGCGGGCAGCGGGGAGCTGTTTTTT
CDR3 protein: CASSPRSSLAGSGELFF

V gene: TRBV5-1
clone size: few
D gene: TRBD1
J gene: TRBJ2-3
CDR3 DNA: TGCGCCAGCAGCTTGGTTTTCAGGGGGAGCACAGATACGCAGTATTTT
CDR3 protein: CASSLVFRGSTDTQYF

V gene: TRBV11-2
clone size: NA
D gene: NA
J gene: TRBJ2-1
CDR3 DNA: TGTGCCAGCAGCTTAGTATGGGGGGGCACCAATGAGCAGTTCTTC
CDR3 protein: CASSLVWGGTNEQFF

V gene: TRBV7-9
clone size: NA
D gene: NA
J gene: TRBJ1-1
CDR3 DNA: TGTGCCAGCAGCTTAGATTACAGGAACGGACAGCACTTT
CDR3 protein: CASSLDYRNGQHF

V gene: TRBV15
clone size: once
D gene: TRBD1
J gene: TRBJ1-4
CDR3 DNA: TGTGCCACCAGCAGAGATTGGGACAGCGGTAATGAAAAACTGTTTTTT
CDR3 protein: CATSRDWDSGNEKLFF

V gene: TRBV6-2/TRBV6-3
clone size: NA
D gene: NA
J gene: TRBJ1-1
CDR3 DNA: TGTGCCAGCAGTTACGAAGGGTTCCGGGGAACTGAAGCTTTCTTT
CDR3 protein: CASSYEGFRGTEAFF

V gene: TRBV11-2
clone size: NA
D gene: TRBD1
J gene: TRBJ1-2
CDR3 DNA: TGTGCCAGCAGCTTACGGACAGGGGCTAACTATGGCTACACCTTC
CDR3 protein: CASSLRTGANYGYTF

V gene: TRBV6-5
clone size: NA
D gene: NA
J gene: TRBJ1-2
CDR3 DNA: TGTGCCAGCAGACCCGGGACTTTCGGCTACACCTTC
CDR3 protein: CASRPGTFGYTF

V gene: TRBV20-1
clone size: NA
D gene: NA
J gene: TRBJ2-2
CDR3 DNA: TGCAGTGCTAGTTCGCGCACCGGGGAGCTGTTTTTT
CDR3 protein: CSASSRTGELFF

V gene: TRBV12-5
clone size: NA
D gene: NA
J gene: TRBJ1-2
CDR3 DNA: TGTGCTAGTGGTTTGGGGCAGTTCTATGGCTACACCTTC
CDR3 protein: CASGLGQFYGYTF

V gene: TRBV6-2/TRBV6-3
clone size: NA
D gene: TRBD2
J gene: TRBJ2-3
CDR3 DNA: TGTGCCAGCAGCCCCCGGCCCGGACTAGCCCGGGGGGGGTCGACAGATACGCAGTATTTT
CDR3 protein: CASSPRPGLARGGSTDTQYF